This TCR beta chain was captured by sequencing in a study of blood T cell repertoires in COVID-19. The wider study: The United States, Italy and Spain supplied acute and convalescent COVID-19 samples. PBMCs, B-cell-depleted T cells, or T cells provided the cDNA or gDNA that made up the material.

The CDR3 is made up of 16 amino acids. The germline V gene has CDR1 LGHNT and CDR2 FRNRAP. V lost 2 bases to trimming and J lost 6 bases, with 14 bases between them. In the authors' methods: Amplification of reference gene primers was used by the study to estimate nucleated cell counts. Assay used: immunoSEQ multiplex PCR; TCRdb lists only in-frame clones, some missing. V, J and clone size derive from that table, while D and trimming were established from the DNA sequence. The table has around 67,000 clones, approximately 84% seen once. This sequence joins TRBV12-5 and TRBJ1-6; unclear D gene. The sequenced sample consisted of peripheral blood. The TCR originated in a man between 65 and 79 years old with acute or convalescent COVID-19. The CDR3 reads CASGLFPGFGNSPLHF. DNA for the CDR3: TGTGCTAGTGGTTTGTTCCCCGGTTTCGGTAATTCACCCCTCCACTTT.